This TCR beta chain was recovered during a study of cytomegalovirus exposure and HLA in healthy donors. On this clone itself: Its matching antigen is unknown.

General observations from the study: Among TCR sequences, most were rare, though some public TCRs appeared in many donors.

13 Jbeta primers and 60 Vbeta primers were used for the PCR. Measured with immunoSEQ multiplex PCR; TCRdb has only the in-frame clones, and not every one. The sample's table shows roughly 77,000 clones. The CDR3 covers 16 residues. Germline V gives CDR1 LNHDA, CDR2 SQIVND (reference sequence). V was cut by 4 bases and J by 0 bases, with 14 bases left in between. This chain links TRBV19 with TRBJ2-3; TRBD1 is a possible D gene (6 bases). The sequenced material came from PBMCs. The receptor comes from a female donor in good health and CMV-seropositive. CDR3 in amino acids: CASSRNQGSSTDTQYF. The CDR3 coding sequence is TGTGCCAGTAGTAGAAACCAGGGGTCTAGCACAGATACGCAGTATTTT.